This T cell receptor (beta chain) was retrieved from a study of OX40 agonist ivuxolimab in advanced cancers. Assay used: immunoSEQ multiplex PCR; TCRdb lists only in-frame clones, some missing. The sample yields over 25,000 clones, around 86% seen once. Only one count was recorded for this clone. The CDR3 runs to 18 residues. After removal of 0 bases from V and 2 bases from J, the junction contained 9 bases not matched to a gene. CDR1 and CDR2 from the germline V gene are LNHDA and SQIVND (reference sequence). The clonotype was recovered from an adult with an advanced solid tumor such as melanoma, head and neck, liver or kidney cancer. The V call is TRBV19, the J call TRBJ1-5; TRBD1 matches 8 bases. The sample here was CD4+ or CD8+ T cells sorted from blood, taken in a trial of the OX40 agonist ivuxolimab. The CDR3 DNA is TGTGCCAGTAGTATAGATTTCAGGGCAGGGGGCCGCAATCAGCCCCAGCATTTT. Translation: CASSIDFRAGGRNQPQHF.